The sequence of this T cell receptor (beta chain) was determined in a study of response to subunit inactivated influenza vaccine. Study results and caveats: Authors proposed each seasonal influenza vaccination draws in few new T cells.

MiXCR, run by TCRdb on the RT-PCR reads, gives a single entry per CDR3 protein. The data contain roughly 160,000 distinct CDR3 sequences, around 9.9% of them seen just once; the ten biggest clones take up around an eighth. The V gene lost 0 bases and the J gene lost 10 bases, with 11 bases spanning the gap. CDR1 and CDR2 from the germline V gene are SGHRS and YFSETQ. The CDR3 covers 14 residues. This clonotype showed up many times. Its specificity is not known. This sequence was found in a man in his forties or fifties who received an inactivated influenza vaccine. This chain uses TRBV5-1 with TRBJ1-6, with D unresolved. The sample was non-naive T cells sorted from PBMCs, taken more than 35 days after vaccination. CDR3 region: CASSLDGAGSPLHF. DNA for the CDR3: TGCGCCAGCAGCTTGGACGGTGCCGGGTCACCCCTCCACTTT.